One sample yielded the 26 T cell receptor beta chains listed below, sequenced in a study of blood T cells in healthy people across ages. Using a J-beta primer mix together with a sample-barcoded 5' primer, a second PCR was run for 7 to 11 cycles. In TCRdb, the 5' RACE reads were re-called with MiXCR into one record per CDR3 protein. Altogether 1,100,000 or so distinct CDR3 sequences are present, more than 35% being singletons, with the ten largest covering around 18%. Sequenced input: blood. The receptors come from a woman aged 60 to 75 in good health.

This rearrangement joins TRBV20-1 to TRBJ2-3; D is perhaps TRBD2 (6 bases). The CDR3 runs to 14 residues. V gave up 3 bases and J gave up 3 bases, with 13 bases separating them. Germline V CDR1 and CDR2: DFQATT, SNEGSKA (reference sequence). In DNA form, the CDR3 reads TGCAGTGCTAGGGAGCCCCGGGGGACAGATACGCAGTATTTT. This translates into CSAREPRGTDTQYF.

The V and J genes are TRBV29-1 and TRBJ2-1; 9 positions agree with TRBD2. The J call is doubtful: the DNA matches TRBJ2-7 better. Per germline, CDR1 SQVTM and CDR2 ANQGSEA. This CDR3 has 17 amino acids. The CDR3 is CSVDGFAGGSVDNEQYF. In nucleotides, the CDR3 is TGCAGCGTTGACGGGTTTGCGGGAGGGAGTGTCGACAATGAGCAGTACTTC.

The V gene is TRBV30, the J gene TRBJ2-1, with D maybe TRBD2 (5 bases). CDR3 length equals 12 residues. V dropped 3 bases and J dropped 4 bases, with 7 bases sitting between them. Germline CDR1 and CDR2: GTSNPN and SVGIG (reference sequence). The CDR3 DNA is TGTGCCTGGAGCGGGAAGTACAATGAGCAGTTCTTC. Residues: CAWSGKYNEQFF.

The chain uses TRBV7-3 and TRBJ2-1; 10 positions agree with TRBD2. Germline trimming cut 5 bases from V and 9 bases from J; bases unmatched to any gene: 13. The CDR3 length is 16 residues. Germline V gives CDR1 SGHTA, CDR2 FQGTGA. The CDR3 reads CASSRGGASGSCEQFF. CDR3 in DNA: TGTGCCAGCAGCAGAGGTGGGGCTAGCGGGAGTTGTGAGCAGTTCTTC.

V gene TRBV28 combines with J gene TRBJ2-7; 10 nucleotides agree with TRBD2. J was trimmed by 4 bases and V by 6 bases; bases with no gene match: 12. Germline assignment: CDR1 MDHEN and CDR2 SYDVKM. This CDR3 has 16 residues. Here the CDR3 DNA reads TGTGCCAGCAGCTTTACACCGGGACTAGCGTCATACGAGCAGTACTTC. The encoded protein is CASSFTPGLASYEQYF.

In this sample, this clonotype turned up once. The chain has TRBV6-5 and TRBJ2-2; no clear D. CDR1 is MNHEY and CDR2 is SVGAGI in the germline V gene. The CDR3 sequence is 13 residues long. V lost 0 bases, J lost 7 bases, and 6 bases lay in between. CDR3 DNA sequence: TGTGCCAGCAGTTACTCGATTCTCGGGGAGCTGTTTTTT. This translates into CASSYSILGELFF.

This chain links TRBV3-1 with TRBJ2-3, with 10 nucleotides matching TRBD1. The CDR3 covers 15 residues. The V and J ends lost 4 bases and 7 bases, in that order; junction bases with no gene match: 8. CDR1 and CDR2 from the germline V gene are LGHDT and YNNKEL (reference sequence). This CDR3 is CASSPIRTGGHTQYF. The CDR3 DNA reads as TGTGCCAGCAGCCCGATACGGACAGGGGGACATACGCAGTATTTT.

V gene TRBV27 combines with J gene TRBJ1-2; D call uncertain. The length of the CDR3 is 12 residues. Germline CDR1 and CDR2: MNHEY and SMNVEV (reference sequence). The V and J ends lost 8 bases and 7 bases respectively, with 14 bases between them. CDR3 amino acids: CASGRPSIGYTF. The DNA of the CDR3 is TGTGCCAGCGGGAGACCATCGATTGGCTACACCTTC.

V and J are TRBV20-1 and TRBJ2-7; 8 bases match TRBD1. The CDR3 is 13 amino acids. V shed 6 bases, J shed 2 bases, and the junction held 6 bases outside the gene matches. In germline, CDR1 is DFQATT, CDR2 SNEGSKA (reference sequence). CDR3 in amino acids: CSAVTGVTYEQYF. The CDR3 coding sequence is TGCAGTGCCGTGACAGGGGTTACCTACGAGCAGTACTTC.

V gene TRBV29-1 combines with J gene TRBJ2-5; TRBD1 aligns across 8 bases. The DNA end favors TRBJ2-7, so the J call may be wrong. The CDR3 runs to 15 residues. Germline CDR1 is SQVTM and CDR2 is ANQGSEA. As DNA, the CDR3 is TGCAGCGTTGAAGATTCGCAGGGGGCGGTCTACGAGCAGTACTTC. Protein: CSVEDSQGAVYEQYF.

DNA of the CDR3: TGTGCCAGCAGCTTAAGCGGGACGGGACCCTACGAGCAGTACTTC. It specifies CASSLSGTGPYEQYF. The V gene is TRBV11-2, the J gene TRBJ2-7, with 7 bases matching TRBD2. The V gene's germline CDR1 is SGHAT and CDR2 FQNNGV. This CDR3 contains 15 residues. V gave up 2 bases and J gave up 2 bases; unmatched junction bases: 6.

The rearrangement joins TRBV6-5 to TRBJ1-1, with TRBD1 matching over 7 bases. Germline CDR1 MNHEY, CDR2 SVGAGI. The CDR3 is made up of 12 amino acids. V lost 3 bases and J lost 7; bases outside the gene matches: 2. The CDR3 bases are TGTGCCAGCAGTTATAGGGGGCTTGAAGCTTTCTTT. Its protein is CASSYRGLEAFF.

The rearrangement links TRBV2 to TRBJ2-4, with 8 bases that match TRBD1. The DNA matches TRBJ2-7 better at its end, which makes the J call doubtful. The CDR3 sequence is 11 residues long. The germline gives CDR1 SNHLY, CDR2 FYNNEI. CDR3: CANRQGNEQYF. In DNA form, the CDR3 reads TGTGCCAACCGACAGGGGAACGAGCAGTACTTC.

A few counts support this clonotype. The chain is built from TRBV3-1 and TRBJ2-7, with D possibly TRBD2 on 5 matching bases. V was trimmed by 2 bases and J by 3 bases, leaving 17 bases between them. This CDR3 comprises 16 residues. The germline CDR1 and CDR2 sequences are LGHDT and YNNKEL (reference sequence). CDR3 loop: CASSQNRPSGVYEQYF. CDR3 nucleotide sequence: TGTGCCAGCAGCCAAAATAGACCCAGCGGTGTCTACGAGCAGTACTTC.

This clonotype was counted between two and nine times. The V gene is TRBV20-1, the J gene TRBJ2-5; a possible D gene is TRBD1 (5 bases). Germline lookup yields CDR1 DFQATT and CDR2 SNEGSKA (reference sequence). V lost 3 bases and J 4 bases, leaving 12 bases between the germline ends. CDR3 size: 13 residues. CDR3 sequence reads: CSARGPLGETQYF. The CDR3 DNA reads TGCAGTGCTAGGGGGCCCCTCGGAGAGACCCAGTACTTC.

Note on this clonotype: Possible read error: a much larger clone is one base away. V is TRBV20-1 and J is TRBJ2-5, with D possibly being TRBD1 or TRBD2 (6 bases each). Trimming removed 4 bases from V and 11 bases from J, with 20 bases in between. The CDR3 sequence is 13 residues long. The V gene's germline CDR1 is DFQATT and CDR2 SNEGSKA (reference sequence). CDR3 sequence (DNA): TGCAGTGCTAAAGACAGGCGGGACAATGAGCAGTACTTC. It codes for CSAKDRRDNEQYF.

This clonotype was seen many times. The chain couples TRBV13 to TRBJ2-5; possible D gene TRBD1, 6 bases. V was pared by 4 bases and J by 1 base, with 7 bases between. Per the germline V gene, CDR1 is PRHDT and CDR2 is FYEKMQ (reference sequence). CDR3 length: 13 residues. The CDR3: CASSSRGQETQYF. The CDR3 DNA reads as TGTGCCAGCAGCTCCAGGGGCCAAGAGACCCAGTACTTC.

This clonotype came up a few times. This rearrangement joins TRBV15 to TRBJ2-7; perhaps TRBD2 as D (6 bases). The CDR3 length is 14 residues. Germline V gene data show CDR1 as LNHNV and CDR2 as YYDKDF (reference sequence). Between the trimmed V and J ends, which lost 5 bases and 4 bases, there was a span of 15 bases. The CDR3 DNA sequence: TGTGCCACCAGCCTGGTGGTAGCGGTATACGAGCAGTACTTC. It codes for CATSLVVAVYEQYF. The variable domain in full, with the rest retrieved from reference TRBV15 and TRBJ2-7, is DAMVIQNPRYQVTQFGKPVTLSCSQTLNHNVMYWYQQKSSQAPKLLFHYYDKDFNNEADTPDNFQSRRPNTSFCFLDIRSPGLGDTAMYLCATSLVVAVYEQYFGPGTRLTVT.

The CDR3 here is CASGRLAGLGGNIQYF. For the CDR3, the DNA is TGTGCCAGCGGCAGACTAGCGGGACTGGGGGGAAACATTCAGTACTTC. The chain employs TRBV28 and TRBJ2-4, with 11 positions matching TRBD2. Germline values: CDR1 MDHEN, CDR2 SYDVKM. J lost 6 bases, V lost 8 bases, and 12 bases had no gene match. The CDR3 runs 16 residues.

The chain couples TRBV5-1 to TRBJ2-7, with 8 positions matching TRBD1. Germline V gene data show CDR1 as SGHRS and CDR2 as YFSETQ. The CDR3 length is 17 residues. Germline trimming cut 0 bases from V and 9 bases from J; bases unmatched to any gene: 17. The CDR3, as DNA: TGCGCCAGCAGCTTGGCCCGGGGACAGGAAACTCTACGAGTGCAGTACTTC. Residues: CASSLARGQETLRVQYF.

The chain employs TRBV5-6 and TRBJ2-4; perhaps D is TRBD1 or TRBD2 (6 bases each). The end of the DNA aligns better with TRBJ2-5, so the J call may be wrong. CDR3 length: 17 residues. The germline V gene has CDR1 SGHDT and CDR2 YYEEEE. CDR3 protein: CASSWTLGGRNGETQYF. The DNA of the CDR3 is TGTGCCAGCAGCTGGACCTTAGGGGGGAGGAATGGGGAGACCCAGTACTTC.

V gene TRBV7-3 combines with J gene TRBJ2-3, with 14 bases that match TRBD2. V trimming: 5 bases; J trimming: 7 bases; junction bases outside the gene matches: 8. The CDR3 spans 16 residues. Looked up from germline, CDR1 is SGHTA and CDR2 is FQGTGA. The CDR3 region has the DNA TGTGCCAGCAGCCGCTCGGGACTAGCGGGAGCAAATACGCAGTATTTT. Translating it yields CASSRSGLAGANTQYF.

The chain has TRBV27 and TRBJ1-5; no clear D gene. CDR1 is MNHEY and CDR2 is SMNVEV in the germline V gene (reference sequence). Trimming removed 5 bases from V and 2 bases from J, with 7 bases in between. The CDR3 has 13 residues. The CDR3: CASSEDGNQPQHF. The CDR3 DNA sequence: TGTGCCAGCAGTGAGGACGGCAATCAGCCCCAGCATTTT.

The chain combines TRBV20-1 with TRBJ2-3; 11 nucleotides line up with TRBD2. V trimming: 2 bases; J trimming: 2 bases; junction bases outside the gene matches: 6. CDR1 is DFQATT and CDR2 is SNEGSKA in the germline V gene (reference sequence). CDR3 length equals 16 residues. CDR3 amino acids: CSARLASGRLTDTQYF. CDR3 sequence (DNA): TGCAGTGCTAGATTGGCTAGCGGGAGGCTCACAGATACGCAGTATTTT.

This sequence joins TRBV29-1 and TRBJ1-4; unclear D gene. Trimming cost V 6 bases and J 0 bases, with 11 bases left between them. CDR3 length: 14 residues. Germline V gives CDR1 SQVTM, CDR2 ANQGSEA. CDR3 sequence reads: CSVGEISTNEKLFF. The CDR3, as DNA: TGCAGCGTGGGAGAAATCTCAACTAATGAAAAACTGTTTTTT.

The J gene is TRBJ2-2, the V gene TRBV10-3, with 12 bases aligning to TRBD1. The trim removed 6 bases at V and 5 bases at J, leaving 1 base unmatched. CDR1 and CDR2 from the germline V gene are ENHRY and SYGVKD. The CDR3 runs to 14 residues. This chain's CDR3 is CAIRGQGATGELFF. In DNA form, the CDR3 reads TGTGCCATCAGGGGACAGGGGGCGACCGGGGAGCTGTTTTTT.